The 13 T cell receptor beta chains listed next were all sequenced from one sample in a study of T cell responses to AZD1222 COVID-19 vaccine. Sequencing was performed with immunoSEQ multiplex PCR; in TCRdb, only in-frame clones are kept and a portion is missing. The sample yields 120,000 or so clones, around 86% seen once. Sequences were derived from peripheral blood, sampled on day 0 of AZD1222 vaccination. The receptors derive from an adult in good health.

This clone has only one observation. CDR3 DNA sequence: TGTGCCAGCAGTTTAAGGTCCGGATACTCTGGGGCCAACGTCCTGACTTTC. Its translation: CASSLRSGYSGANVLTF. The genes are TRBV27 and TRBJ2-6; D uncertain. Deletions cut 2 bases from V and 0 bases from J, with 11 bases between. CDR3 length equals 17 residues. Germline CDR1 and CDR2: MNHEY and SMNVEV (reference sequence).

This clone was seen a handful of times. The chain has TRBV5-5 and TRBJ1-1, with a tentative D call TRBD1 (5 bases). Germline V gives CDR1 SGHKS, CDR2 YYEKEE (reference sequence). This CDR3 spans 17 amino acids. The V gene lost 5 bases and the J gene lost 0 bases, with 20 bases spanning the gap. The DNA of the CDR3 is TGTGCCAGCAGAAAGGGGATAAGGGAAGACCTGAACACTGAAGCTTTCTTT. Translated: CASRKGIREDLNTEAFF.

The CDR3 spells CASSLTVSNEKLFF. The CDR3 DNA reads as TGTGCCAGCAGCCTGACAGTGTCTAATGAAAAACTGTTTTTT. The rearrangement links TRBV7-9 to TRBJ1-4, with TRBD1 as a possible D gene (5 bases). Germline CDR1 is SEHNR and CDR2 is FQNEAQ (reference sequence). V lost 5 bases and J lost 3, with 10 bases in between. The length of the CDR3 is 14 residues.

The gene calls are TRBV7-3 and TRBJ2-1, with 11 positions matching TRBD2. The CDR3 has 14 amino acids. The germline V gene has CDR1 SGHTA and CDR2 FQGTGA. Losses at the gene ends were 6 bases for V and 8 bases for J; bases not matched to a gene: 6. The CDR3 DNA follows: TGTGCCAGCAGAGTAGCGGGAGGGTTCCATGAGCAGTTCTTC. Protein: CASRVAGGFHEQFF.

Notes on this clone: The limits of the CDR3 on the DNA are not certain, so only TCRdb's listed CDR3 is given. The chain couples TRBV19 to TRBJ2-1; TRBD2, the table's D call, lacks a check against the DNA. The length of the CDR3 is 16 amino acids, counting both ends. CDR1 is LNHDA and CDR2 is SQIVND in the germline V gene (reference sequence). Here the CDR3 reads CASSDFRGASYNEQFF.

V gene TRBV7-3 combines with J gene TRBJ2-3; D gene ambiguous. This CDR3 is built from 16 residues. V lost 1 base and J lost 2, with 13 bases in between. CDR1 SGHTA and CDR2 FQGTGA come from the germline V gene. DNA for the CDR3: TGTGCCAGCAGCTTAAACCAACCCGGACCCACAGATACGCAGTATTTT. Its protein is CASSLNQPGPTDTQYF.

The chain couples TRBV7-9 to TRBJ1-5; tentatively, D is TRBD1 (5 bases). This CDR3 region has 15 residues. Deletions cut 1 base from V and 3 bases from J, with 10 bases between. CDR1 is SEHNR, CDR2 FQNEAQ, per germline (reference sequence). The CDR3 is CASSLGGTLNQPQHF. CDR3 sequence (DNA): TGTGCCAGCAGCTTAGGAGGGACCCTCAATCAGCCCCAGCATTTT.

J is TRBJ2-6 and V is TRBV19; TRBD1 matches at 8 bases. CDR1 and CDR2 from the germline V gene are LNHDA and SQIVND (reference sequence). Trimming at V came to 1 base and at J to 4 bases, leaving 3 bases not matched to a gene. This CDR3 spans 16 amino acids. The CDR3, as DNA: TGTGCCAGTAGTATAGGGACAGGGCCCGGGGCCAACGTCCTGACTTTC. It translates to CASSIGTGPGANVLTF.

The genes are TRBV27 and TRBJ2-1, with 7 nucleotides matching TRBD1. There are 15 residues in the CDR3. V shed 6 bases and J 0 bases; nucleotides not matched to a gene: 5. Germline CDR1 reads MNHEY; CDR2 reads SMNVEV (reference sequence). In DNA form, the CDR3 reads TGTGCCAGCAGCACCGCAGGGGGCTCCTACAATGAGCAGTTCTTC. Encoded protein: CASSTAGGSYNEQFF.

The rearrangement links TRBV6-2 or TRBV6-3 to TRBJ1-4; D gene ambiguous. CDR1 is MNHEY and CDR2 is SVGEGT in the germline V gene. V was cut by 5 bases and J by 3 bases, with 13 bases left in between. The CDR3 extends over 15 amino acids. The chain's CDR3 is CASSGRGFSNEKLFF. Written as DNA, the CDR3 is TGTGCCAGCAGTGGGAGAGGGTTCTCTAATGAAAAACTGTTTTTT.

The genes are TRBV30 and TRBJ2-5; D gene unclear. This CDR3 has 11 amino acids. CDR1 and CDR2 (germline): GTSNPN, SVGIG (reference sequence). Between the trimmed V and J ends, which lost 4 bases and 5 bases, there was a span of 8 bases. CDR3 loop: CAWTSRETQYF. DNA for the CDR3: TGTGCCTGGACTAGTAGGGAGACCCAGTACTTC.

CDR3 loop: CSVEAAKTTDTQYF. The CDR3 nucleotides are TGCAGCGTTGAAGCAGCCAAGACCACAGATACGCAGTATTTT. The chain uses TRBV29-1 and TRBJ2-3; D remains ambiguous. This CDR3 region has 14 residues. In germline, CDR1 is SQVTM, CDR2 ANQGSEA. V was clipped by 1 base and J by 2 bases, with 10 bases between them.

For this clone: The junction does not match germline at one end; this may be a read error. The chain joins TRBV7-9 to TRBJ2-7; no clear D gene. The germline V gene has CDR1 SEHNR and CDR2 FQNEAQ (reference sequence). The length of the CDR3 is 14 residues. The DNA for the CDR3 is TGTGCCAGCAGCACGGGTCCCTCTCTGGGTGCTTTGGGGTTC. Protein sequence: CASSTGPSLGALGF.